Shown below are 10 T cell receptor beta chains from a single sample sequenced in a study of blood T cells in healthy people across ages. For the second PCR, which ran for about 7 to 12 cycles, a sample-barcoded 5' primer and a J-beta primer mix were used. MiXCR was run by TCRdb on the 5' RACE reads, yielding one entry per CDR3 protein. The sample holds 1.5 million or so distinct CDR3 sequences, roughly 40% seen once. Sequenced material: blood. The origin of the receptors is a woman aged 18 to 35 in good health.

This clonotype was detected ten times or more. V is TRBV7-2 and J is TRBJ1-1; TRBD1 matches 10 bases. V trimming: 5 bases; J trimming: 1 base; junction bases outside the gene matches: 4. In germline, CDR1 is SGHTA, CDR2 FQGNSA. The CDR3 loop spans 15 amino acids. CDR3 loop: CASSPRQGANTEAFF. The CDR3 DNA follows: TGTGCCAGCAGCCCAAGACAGGGGGCGAACACTGAAGCTTTCTTT. The full variable domain, its missing parts supplied by reference TRBV7-2 and TRBJ1-1, is GAGVSQSPSNKVTEKGKDVELRCDPISGHTALYWYRQSLGQGLEFLIYFQGNSAPDKSGLPSDRFSAERTGGSVSTLTIQRTQQEDSAVYLCASSPRQGANTEAFFGQGTRLTVV.

This clonotype was detected only a few times. The genes are TRBV20-1 and TRBJ2-3, with D unclear. The CDR3 runs to 15 residues. V was trimmed by 1 base and J by 1 base, leaving 12 bases between them. Germline loops: CDR1 DFQATT, CDR2 SNEGSKA (reference sequence). As DNA, the CDR3 is TGCAGTGCTAGAGCGGCGAGGCAGGGCACAGATACGCAGTATTTT. As protein: CSARAARQGTDTQYF.

The table lists this clonotype with a few counts. V is TRBV5-1 and J is TRBJ2-1, with D possibly being TRBD2 (6 bases). The CDR3 length is 15 residues. The V and J ends lost 5 bases and 1 base respectively, with 13 bases between them. CDR1 is SGHRS, CDR2 YFSETQ, per germline. CDR3 in amino acids: CASRRSGESYNEQFF. CDR3 in DNA: TGCGCCAGCAGACGTAGCGGAGAATCCTACAATGAGCAGTTCTTC.

This clonotype is a singleton in its sample. The chain links TRBV6-5 to TRBJ2-1; 10 bases map to TRBD2. After removal of 5 bases from V and 3 bases from J, the junction contained 4 bases not matched to a gene. The CDR3 spans 15 residues. Germline values: CDR1 MNHEY, CDR2 SVGAGI. The CDR3 DNA follows: TGTGCCAGCAGTCAAGCGGGAGGGGTCTACAATGAGCAGTTCTTC. This encodes CASSQAGGVYNEQFF.

This clonotype has a handful of counts. The CDR3 DNA reads as TGCGCCAGCAGCTTGGACGGATTAACTAGCACAGATACGCAGTATTTT. Its protein product is CASSLDGLTSTDTQYF. The chain has TRBV5-1 and TRBJ2-3; D is unresolved. This CDR3 spans 16 amino acids. Trimming pared 0 bases from V and 0 bases from J, leaving 11 bases between. Germline values: CDR1 SGHRS, CDR2 YFSETQ.

CDR3 nucleotides: TGTGCCAGCAGTGCTTTGACTAGCGGGAGCGGGTTCTTC. The encoded protein is CASSALTSGSGFF. This chain connects TRBV6-1 to TRBJ2-1, with TRBD2 matching 12 bases. Germline CDR1 MNHNS, CDR2 SASEGT. The CDR3 totals 13 residues. Trimming at V came to 4 bases and at J to 15 bases, leaving 7 bases not matched to a gene.

V usage is TRBV6-5 and J usage is TRBJ1-4; 7 bases line up with TRBD1. Germline CDR1 and CDR2: MNHEY and SVGAGI. There are 15 residues in the CDR3. V lost 5 bases and J lost 4; bases outside the gene matches: 7. The CDR3 coding sequence is TGTGCCAGCAGTAGAGAGACAGGGAATAATGAAAAACTGTTTTTT. It codes for CASSRETGNNEKLFF.

The table lists this clonotype with a few counts. CDR3 residues: CASSVATNLEQFF. Written as DNA, the CDR3 is TGTGCCAGCAGCGTAGCTACGAATTTGGAGCAGTTCTTC. The gene calls are TRBV9 and TRBJ2-1; D is unresolved. The CDR3 runs 13 residues. Looked up from germline, CDR1 is SGDLS and CDR2 is YYNGEE. The ends were cut back, 0 bases at V and 10 bases at J, with 11 bases in the middle.

This chain links TRBV7-9 with TRBJ2-1; D might be TRBD2 (6 bases). V was pared by 5 bases and J by 5 bases, with 16 bases between. The CDR3 consists of 15 residues. CDR1 and CDR2 (germline): SEHNR, FQNEAQ (reference sequence). CDR3 protein: CASSPPEGLNNEQFF. CDR3 nucleotides: TGTGCCAGCAGCCCGCCTGAGGGACTGAACAATGAGCAGTTCTTC. Full variable domain (missing parts from reference TRBV7-9 and TRBJ2-1): DTGVSQNPRHKITKRGQNVTFRCDPISEHNRLYWYRQTLGQGPEFLTYFQNEAQLEKSRLLSDRFSAERPKGSFSTLEIQRTEQGDSAMYLCASSPPEGLNNEQFFGPGTRLTVL.

This chain joins TRBV19 and TRBJ2-1; 7 positions match TRBD2. This CDR3 has 12 residues. In germline, CDR1 is LNHDA, CDR2 SQIVND (reference sequence). Trimming at V came to 5 bases and at J to 14 bases, leaving 9 bases not matched to a gene. For the CDR3, the DNA is TGTGCCAGTAGTCACCCAAGCGGGGAAGAGTTCTTC. It yields the protein CASSHPSGEEFF.